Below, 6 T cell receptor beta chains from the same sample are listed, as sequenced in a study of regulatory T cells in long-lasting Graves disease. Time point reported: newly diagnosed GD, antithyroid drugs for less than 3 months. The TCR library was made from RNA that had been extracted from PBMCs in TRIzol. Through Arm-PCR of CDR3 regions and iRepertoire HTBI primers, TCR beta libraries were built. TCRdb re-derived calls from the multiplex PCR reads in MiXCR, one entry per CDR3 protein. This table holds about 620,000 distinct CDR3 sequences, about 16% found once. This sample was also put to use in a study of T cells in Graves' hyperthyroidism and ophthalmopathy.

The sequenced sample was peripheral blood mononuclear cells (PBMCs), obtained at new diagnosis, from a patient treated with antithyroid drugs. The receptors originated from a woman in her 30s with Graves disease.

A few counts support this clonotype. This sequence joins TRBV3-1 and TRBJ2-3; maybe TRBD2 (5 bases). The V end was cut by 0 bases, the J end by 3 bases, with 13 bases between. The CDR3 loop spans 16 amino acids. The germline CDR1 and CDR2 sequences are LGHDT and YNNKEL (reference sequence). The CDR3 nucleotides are TGTGCCAGCAGCCAAGATCCGGGATCGCGAACAGATACGCAGTATTTT. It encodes CASSQDPGSRTDTQYF.

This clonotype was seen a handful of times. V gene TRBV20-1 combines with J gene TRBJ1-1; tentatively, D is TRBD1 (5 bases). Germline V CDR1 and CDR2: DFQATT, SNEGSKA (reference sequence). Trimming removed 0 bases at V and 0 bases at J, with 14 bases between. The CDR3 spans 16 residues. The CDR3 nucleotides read TGCAGTGCTAGAGATCCCGGGCGAGGGGTGAACACTGAAGCTTTCTTT. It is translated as CSARDPGRGVNTEAFF.

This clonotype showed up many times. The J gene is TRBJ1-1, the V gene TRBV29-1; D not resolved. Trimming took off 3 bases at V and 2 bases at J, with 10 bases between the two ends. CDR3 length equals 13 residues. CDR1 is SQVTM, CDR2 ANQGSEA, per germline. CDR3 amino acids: CSVDRTQNTEAFF. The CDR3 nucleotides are TGCAGCGTTGACCGAACCCAAAACACTGAAGCTTTCTTT. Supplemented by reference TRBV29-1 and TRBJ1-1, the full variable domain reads SAVISQKPSRDICQRGTSLTIQCQVDSQVTMMFWYRQQPGQSLTLIATANQGSEATYESGFVIDKFPISRPNLTFSTLTVSNMSPEDSSIYLCSVDRTQNTEAFFGQGTRLTVV.

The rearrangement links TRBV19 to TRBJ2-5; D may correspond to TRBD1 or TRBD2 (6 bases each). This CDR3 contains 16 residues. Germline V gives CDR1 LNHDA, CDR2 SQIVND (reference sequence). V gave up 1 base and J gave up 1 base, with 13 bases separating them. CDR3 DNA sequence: TGTGCCAGTAGTATAGCGTCCGGGGGCGGCCAAGAGACCCAGTACTTC. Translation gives CASSIASGGGQETQYF.

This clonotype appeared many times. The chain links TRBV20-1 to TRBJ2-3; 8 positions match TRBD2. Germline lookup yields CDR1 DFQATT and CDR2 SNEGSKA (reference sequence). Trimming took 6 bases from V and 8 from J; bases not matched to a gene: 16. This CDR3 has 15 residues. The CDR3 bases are TGCAGTGCCCAGCCCACTAGCGGCTCTATTGGTACGCAGTATTTT. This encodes CSAQPTSGSIGTQYF.

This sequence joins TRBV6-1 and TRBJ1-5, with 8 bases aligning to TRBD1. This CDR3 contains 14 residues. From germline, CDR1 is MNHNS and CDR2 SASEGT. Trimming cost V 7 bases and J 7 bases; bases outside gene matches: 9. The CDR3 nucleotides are TGTGCCAGCACCGGGGGACAGGCCCCACAGCCCCAGCATTTT. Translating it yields CASTGGQAPQPQHF.